This TCR beta chain originates from a study of type 1 regulatory T cells. At the level of the study: An in vitro protocol generated T-allo10, a Tr1-enriched, alloantigen-specific CD4 T cell product.

For this clonotype: Its cognate antigen is unknown.

Trimming shortened V by 2 bases and J by 9 bases, and 17 bases separated the two germline ends. Germline loops: CDR1 SGHVS, CDR2 FQNEAQ. The CDR3 extends over 16 amino acids. TCRdb processed the reads anew with MiXCR; each CDR3 protein has one entry. Of about 62,000 distinct CDR3 sequences in the sample, around 62% were seen once. This receptor was identified in a human donor in good health. The V call is TRBV7-8, the J call TRBJ1-6; TRBD1 is a possible D gene (5 bases). Sequenced material: cultured non-Tr1 T cells, either the whole culture or a sorted T cell fraction (not recorded which). DNA for the CDR3: TGTGCCAGCAGCTTATTGGGTAGCCAGGGAGTTTCACCCCTCCACTTT. Its protein is CASSLLGSQGVSPLHF.